The rows below give T cell receptor beta chains drawn from one sample of a study of Ad26.COV2.S vaccination and SARS-CoV-2 variants. The repertoire was sequenced with immunoSEQ multiplex PCR; TCRdb's copy has only in-frame clones and lacks some. The sample has around 340,000 clones; 88% are singletons. The source material was peripheral blood, sampled in a trial of Ad26.COV2.S vaccine versus placebo. The receptors shown here come from a person aged 18-65 years who received the Ad26.COV2.S COVID-19 vaccine or a placebo. Both conserved end residues are part of each CDR3. D genes are given only for firm matches. Some rows have no size entry. The others give once, few or many, or a class for an expanded clone.

d_gene: -; len: 14; abundance: -; j_gene: TRBJ1-1; v_gene: TRBV19; CDR3nt: TGTGCCAGTAGTATTAACCGGCCCCCGCTTGAAGCTTTCTTT; CDR3aa: CASSINRPPLEAFF
d_gene: -; len: 16; abundance: -; j_gene: TRBJ1-2; v_gene: TRBV21-1; CDR3nt: TGTGCCAGCAGCTCAAAGAAGGGCCGAAACCTATATGGCTACACCTTC; CDR3aa: CASSSKKGRNLYGYTF
d_gene: -; len: 14; abundance: -; j_gene: TRBJ1-1; v_gene: TRBV3-1/TRBV3-2; CDR3nt: TGTGCCAGCAGCGAACCGAACAGGGAAACTGAAGCTTTCTTT; CDR3aa: CASSEPNRETEAFF
d_gene: TRBD2; len: 16; abundance: -; j_gene: TRBJ2-3; v_gene: TRBV5-6; CDR3nt: TGTGCCAGCAGCTCGTTAGCGGGAGGTCGAGTAGATACGCAGTATTTT; CDR3aa: CASSSLAGGRVDTQYF
d_gene: -; len: 13; abundance: once; j_gene: TRBJ1-1; v_gene: TRBV3-1/TRBV3-2; CDR3nt: TGTGCCAGCAGCCTCGGGGGCGGAACTGAAGCTTTCTTT; CDR3aa: CASSLGGGTEAFF
d_gene: TRBD2; len: 17; abundance: -; j_gene: TRBJ2-7; v_gene: TRBV27; CDR3nt: TGTGCCAGCAGTTTATCAGTTTTGGGTAGCGGGAGGTACGAGCAGTACTTC; CDR3aa: CASSLSVLGSGRYEQYF
d_gene: -; len: 13; abundance: -; j_gene: TRBJ1-5; v_gene: TRBV20-1; CDR3nt: TGCAGTGCTAGTATGGACAGCAATCAGCCCCAGCATTTT; CDR3aa: CSASMDSNQPQHF
d_gene: -; len: 12; abundance: -; j_gene: TRBJ2-7; v_gene: TRBV30; CDR3nt: TGTGCCTGGAATGGGCCCTCCTACGAGCAGTACTTC; CDR3aa: CAWNGPSYEQYF
d_gene: -; len: 15; abundance: once; j_gene: TRBJ1-1; v_gene: TRBV27; CDR3nt: TGTGCCAGCAGTTCGGAATTACCCCTGAACACTGAAGCTTTCTTT; CDR3aa: CASSSELPLNTEAFF
d_gene: TRBD2; len: 15; abundance: -; j_gene: TRBJ2-1; v_gene: TRBV9; CDR3nt: TGTGCCAGCAGCCTGACTAGCGGGAGTAACAATGAGCAGTTCTTC; CDR3aa: CASSLTSGSNNEQFF
d_gene: -; len: 13; abundance: -; j_gene: TRBJ2-3; v_gene: TRBV5-1; CDR3nt: TGCGCCAGCAGCTTAGAGGGAGGAGATACGCAGTATTTT; CDR3aa: CASSLEGGDTQYF
d_gene: -; len: 12; abundance: -; j_gene: TRBJ1-1; v_gene: TRBV28; CDR3nt: TGTGCCCTGGGGGATAGCAACACTGAAGCTTTCTTT; CDR3aa: CALGDSNTEAFF
d_gene: TRBD1; len: 14; abundance: -; j_gene: TRBJ1-4; v_gene: TRBV11-2; CDR3nt: TGTGCCAGCACTTCCGGGACAGGGAGTGAAAAACTGTTTTTT; CDR3aa: CASTSGTGSEKLFF
d_gene: TRBD1; len: 16; abundance: -; j_gene: TRBJ2-5; v_gene: TRBV6-5; CDR3nt: TGTGCCAGCAGTTACTCGAGGGGGCAGATTCAAGAGACCCAGTACTTC; CDR3aa: CASSYSRGQIQETQYF
d_gene: TRBD1; len: 13; abundance: -; j_gene: TRBJ1-2; v_gene: TRBV12-3/TRBV12-4; CDR3nt: TGTGCCAGCAGTGAGGACAGGGGAAAAAGCTACACCTTC; CDR3aa: CASSEDRGKSYTF
d_gene: TRBD2; len: 16; abundance: -; j_gene: TRBJ2-7; v_gene: TRBV10-1; CDR3nt: TGCGCCAGCGCCCCAACAGAGCGGGAGACCTTCTACGAGCAGTACTTC; CDR3aa: CASAPTERETFYEQYF
d_gene: -; len: 14; abundance: -; j_gene: TRBJ2-2; v_gene: TRBV7-3; CDR3nt: TGTGCCAGCAGCTCCATCACTAGAACCGGGGAGCTGTTTTTT; CDR3aa: CASSSITRTGELFF
d_gene: -; len: 12; abundance: -; j_gene: TRBJ1-4; v_gene: TRBV7-9; CDR3nt: TGTGCCAGCAGGGTGTGGGGTGAAAAACTGTTTTTT; CDR3aa: CASRVWGEKLFF
d_gene: -; len: 15; abundance: few; j_gene: TRBJ2-3; v_gene: TRBV6-2/TRBV6-3; CDR3nt: TGTGCCAGCAGTACCACAGGGGAGGGCACAGATACGCAGTATTTT; CDR3aa: CASSTTGEGTDTQYF
d_gene: -; len: 16; abundance: -; j_gene: TRBJ2-2; v_gene: TRBV6-4; CDR3nt: TGTGCCAGCAGTGACGAGACAGGTGTCGGTGGCGGGGAGCTGTTTTTT; CDR3aa: CASSDETGVGGGELFF
d_gene: -; len: 15; abundance: -; j_gene: TRBJ2-1; v_gene: TRBV7-2; CDR3nt: TGTGCCAGCAGCTTAGTAGCCAGGTTCACTTATGAGCAGTTCTTC; CDR3aa: CASSLVARFTYEQFF
d_gene: -; len: 13; abundance: few; j_gene: TRBJ1-1; v_gene: TRBV12-3/TRBV12-4; CDR3nt: TGTGCCAGCAGTGGGGGGGCAGGCACTGAAGCTTTCTTT; CDR3aa: CASSGGAGTEAFF
d_gene: -; len: 16; abundance: -; j_gene: TRBJ1-2; v_gene: TRBV10-3; CDR3nt: TGTGCCATCAGTGACCCCCTTGGGGCGGCGGACTATGGCTACACCTTC; CDR3aa: CAISDPLGAADYGYTF
d_gene: -; len: 15; abundance: -; j_gene: TRBJ2-1; v_gene: TRBV6-6; CDR3nt: TGTGCCAGCACCCAAGGAACCTACCTATACAATGAGCAGTTCTTC; CDR3aa: CASTQGTYLYNEQFF
d_gene: -; len: 12; abundance: -; j_gene: TRBJ2-7; v_gene: TRBV6-5; CDR3nt: TGTGCCAGCAGAGCTAGCTTTAGGGAGCAGTACTTC; CDR3aa: CASRASFREQYF
d_gene: TRBD2; len: 17; abundance: -; j_gene: TRBJ2-5; v_gene: TRBV27; CDR3nt: TGTGCCAGCAGTCTCCTGACTAGCGGGAGGGCCGCGGAGACCCAGTACTTC; CDR3aa: CASSLLTSGRAAETQYF
d_gene: TRBD1; len: 17; abundance: -; j_gene: TRBJ2-1; v_gene: TRBV2; CDR3nt: TGTGCCAGCAGCGGCCAACAGGGGAAAAGCTCCTACAATGAGCAGTTCTTC; CDR3aa: CASSGQQGKSSYNEQFF
d_gene: -; len: 12; abundance: few; j_gene: TRBJ2-2; v_gene: TRBV2; CDR3nt: TGTGCCAGCAAAGGAGACGCCGGGGAGCTGTTTTTT; CDR3aa: CASKGDAGELFF
d_gene: -; len: 13; abundance: -; j_gene: TRBJ2-7; v_gene: TRBV10-3; CDR3nt: TGTGCCATCACCCCCGGGCAGAACTACGAGCAGTACTTC; CDR3aa: CAITPGQNYEQYF
d_gene: TRBD2; len: 14; abundance: -; j_gene: TRBJ2-3; v_gene: TRBV6-5; CDR3nt: TGTGCCAGCAGTCGGGGGGGGAGCACAGATACGCAGTATTTT; CDR3aa: CASSRGGSTDTQYF
d_gene: TRBD1; len: 14; abundance: -; j_gene: TRBJ1-4; v_gene: TRBV7-2; CDR3nt: TGTGCCAGCAGCCCCGGGACAGCTAATGAAAAACTGTTTTTT; CDR3aa: CASSPGTANEKLFF
d_gene: -; len: 14; abundance: -; j_gene: TRBJ1-1; v_gene: TRBV12-5; CDR3nt: TGTGCTAGTGGTTTGAGGACGGTGAACACTGAAGCTTTCTTT; CDR3aa: CASGLRTVNTEAFF
d_gene: TRBD1; len: 14; abundance: -; j_gene: TRBJ2-7; v_gene: TRBV2; CDR3nt: TGTGCCAGCCTCAGACAGGGTAGGGTTTACGAGCAGTACTTC; CDR3aa: CASLRQGRVYEQYF
d_gene: -; len: 15; abundance: -; j_gene: TRBJ1-6; v_gene: TRBV5-4; CDR3nt: TGTGCCAGCAGCTTCGGGGGGCGAGGTAATTCACCCCTCCACTTT; CDR3aa: CASSFGGRGNSPLHF
d_gene: -; len: 16; abundance: -; j_gene: TRBJ1-1; v_gene: TRBV6-2/TRBV6-3; CDR3nt: TGTGCCAGCAGTTCGATGCGGGAATGGTCGGACACTGAAGCTTTCTTT; CDR3aa: CASSSMREWSDTEAFF
d_gene: -; len: 14; abundance: few; j_gene: TRBJ1-5; v_gene: TRBV3-1/TRBV3-2; CDR3nt: TGTGCCAGCAGCCAAGGTATTAGCAATCAGCCCCAGCATTTT; CDR3aa: CASSQGISNQPQHF
d_gene: TRBD1; len: 14; abundance: -; j_gene: TRBJ2-7; v_gene: TRBV2; CDR3nt: TGTGCCAGCAGATCAGGGACAGTTTTCTCCGAGCAGTACTTC; CDR3aa: CASRSGTVFSEQYF
d_gene: -; len: 16; abundance: -; j_gene: TRBJ1-5; v_gene: TRBV11-2; CDR3nt: TGTGCCAGCAGCTTAGGGCCGGACAGACACAATCAGCCCCAGCATTTT; CDR3aa: CASSLGPDRHNQPQHF
d_gene: TRBD2; len: 13; abundance: -; j_gene: TRBJ2-2; v_gene: TRBV3-1/TRBV3-2; CDR3nt: TGTGCCAGCAGCCAACGGGGGGCCGGGGAGCTGTTTTTT; CDR3aa: CASSQRGAGELFF
d_gene: TRBD1; len: 14; abundance: -; j_gene: TRBJ2-5; v_gene: TRBV7-3; CDR3nt: TGTGCCAGTTCCCGGGACAGATACCAAGAGACCCAGTACTTC; CDR3aa: CASSRDRYQETQYF
d_gene: -; len: 13; abundance: few; j_gene: TRBJ1-2; v_gene: TRBV28; CDR3nt: TGTGCCAGCAGTTTATTGGGAGAATATGGCTACACCTTC; CDR3aa: CASSLLGEYGYTF
d_gene: -; len: 14; abundance: -; j_gene: TRBJ1-2; v_gene: TRBV3-1/TRBV3-2; CDR3nt: TGTGCCAGCAGCCGAGAACAGGATTACTATGGCTACACCTTC; CDR3aa: CASSREQDYYGYTF